The present T cell receptor (beta chain) was sequenced within a study of T cells expressing NK-cell markers. Whole-study results and caveats: Clones of NKG2C+ T cells that had expanded were of unclear HCMV specificity.

The germline V gene has CDR1 DFQATT and CDR2 SNEGSKA (reference sequence). This CDR3 has 14 amino acids. Reanalyzing the 5' RACE reads, TCRdb keeps one entry per CDR3 protein, without DNA. This sample carries roughly 280,000 distinct CDR3 sequences, with approximately 0.42% going to the ten biggest clones. Notes on this clonotype: Its target is not known.

Sequenced input: blood T cells: a sorted CD56 or NKG2C T cell subset, CD4+ or CD8+ T cells, or bulk PBMC T cells (not recorded which). The clonotype originates from a man aged 18 to 35 in good health. The rearrangement uses TRBV20-1 and TRBJ2-1; TCRdb lists TRBD2, though no DNA is available to test this call. The CDR3 protein is CSARMPSGTGEQFF.